This TCR beta chain was sequenced during a study of molecular identifiers for immune sequencing clone quantification. Study results and limitations: Clones exceeding 20 RNA copies carried over 99% of effector molecules but under 1% of naive-cell molecules.

From the PCR reads, TCRdb called clonotypes with MiXCR, one entry per CDR3 protein. Altogether a few hundred thousand distinct CDR3 sequences are present, around 23% being singletons, with the ten largest covering approximately 0.76%. This clonotype was seen repeatedly, ten times or more. Its antigen is not identified. V lost 5 bases, J lost 5 bases, and 4 bases stayed unmatched. The germline gives CDR1 SGHVS, CDR2 FNYEAQ. The CDR3 is made up of 16 amino acids. Sequences were obtained from naive CD8+ T cells from blood, with Jurkat cell RNA spiked in. The subset: FACS-sorted CD8+CD4-CCR7+CD45RA+ naive T cells. The chain uses TRBV7-6 and TRBJ2-4, with 15 bases identical to TRBD2. This sequence originates from a human donor in good health. Some libraries in this study had Jurkat cell RNA spiked in. In DNA, the CDR3 is TGTGCCAGCAGCGGACTAGCGGGGGGGCCCGAAAACATTCAGTACTTC. Its translation is CASSGLAGGPENIQYF.